These 5 T cell receptor beta chains were all obtained from the same sample, sequenced in a study of graft-versus-host responses after intestinal transplantation. No antigen has been assigned to these receptors. Clones were read by immunoSEQ multiplex PCR, and TCRdb kept only the in-frame ones, dropping some. The sample has about 92,000 clones, about 93% seen once. Sequencing used unstimulated CD8+ T cells sorted from spleen or lymph node cells, obtained before intestinal transplant. The receptor source for this set is a human donor who received an intestinal transplant.

In regard to this clone: Distinct nucleotide sequences in the sample also encode this CDR3. The chain uses TRBV5-1 and TRBJ2-3; D possibly uses TRBD1 or TRBD2 (7 bases each). The CDR3 extends over 15 amino acids. Trimming removed 4 bases from V and 0 bases from J, with 12 bases in between. Germline V gene sequence: CDR1 SGHRS, CDR2 YFSETQ. Here the CDR3 reads CASSSGTESTDTQYF. The CDR3, as DNA: TGCGCCAGCAGCAGCGGGACAGAAAGCACAGATACGCAGTATTTT.

The rearrangement joins TRBV18 to TRBJ1-1; D is unresolved. CDR3 length: 14 amino acids. Trimming took off 5 bases at V and 1 base at J, with 11 bases between the two ends. Germline assignment: CDR1 KGHSH and CDR2 LQKENI. The DNA for the CDR3 is TGTGCCAGCTCATCTCTATGGGGGAACACTGAAGCTTTCTTT. Protein: CASSSLWGNTEAFF.

The chain combines TRBV12-5 with TRBJ1-5; 7 bases are a match to TRBD1. The junction had 10 bases not matched to a gene; V was cut back by 1 base and J by 4 bases. The CDR3 is made up of 17 amino acids. The germline CDR1 and CDR2 sequences are LGHNT and FRNRAP. The CDR3 DNA reads TGTGCTAGTGGTTTGGCCCATTTGACAGGGAAAAATCAGCCCCAGCATTTT. This sequence encodes CASGLAHLTGKNQPQHF.

The chain has TRBV27 and TRBJ2-7; D is perhaps TRBD1 or TRBD2 (5 bases each). The V end was cut by 3 bases, the J end by 0 bases, with 15 bases between. The CDR3 spans 16 residues. Germline CDR1 reads MNHEY; CDR2 reads SMNVEV (reference sequence). This CDR3 reads CASSFKGTPSSYEQYF. The CDR3 bases are TGTGCCAGCAGTTTCAAAGGGACGCCTAGCTCCTACGAGCAGTACTTC.

This clone was counted once. The chain joins TRBV25-1 to TRBJ2-5; D is ambiguous. The CDR3 consists of 15 residues. The V and J ends lost 3 bases and 2 bases respectively, with 13 bases between them. Germline V gene sequence: CDR1 MGHDK, CDR2 SYGVNS. The CDR3 DNA follows: TGTGCCAGCAGTGATCCCTGGACGGATCAAGAGACCCAGTACTTC. The encoded protein is CASSDPWTDQETQYF.